The rows below give T cell receptor beta chains drawn from one sample of a study of blood T cell repertoires in COVID-19. Libraries were prepared by immunoSEQ multiplex PCR; TCRdb keeps only in-frame clonotypes and omits some of them. Here the sample spans 150,000 to 200,000 clones, more than 75% being singletons. What was sequenced was PBMCs or T cells enriched from blood (not recorded which). The receptors were sampled from a woman in her fifties or sixties with acute COVID-19. Both conserved end residues are part of each CDR3. A D gene is named only where the DNA matches it firmly. The size of a clone is reported for some rows only, either as once, few or many, or as a class for expanded clones.

j_call,v_call,d_call,clone_size,cdr3_nt,cdr3_aa
TRBJ1-1,TRBV29-1,.,.,TGCAGCGGGATCGGGGGGCAGGCGAACACTGAAGCTTTCTTT,CSGIGGQANTEAFF
TRBJ1-2,TRBV3-1/TRBV3-2,TRBD1,.,TGTGCCAGCAGCCAAGGTGGAGGGGGCGGCTACACCTTC,CASSQGGGGGYTF
TRBJ1-6,TRBV7-2,TRBD1,.,TGTGCCAGCAGCCGGGGACAGGGAGATTCACCCCTCCACTTT,CASSRGQGDSPLHF
TRBJ2-1,TRBV9,TRBD2,once,TGTGCCAGCAGCGTAGATGACGGGGGGGAGCAGTTCTTC,CASSVDDGGEQFF
TRBJ2-3,TRBV19,.,.,TGTGCCAGCAGACAGGCTGCATTGGATACGCAGTATTTT,CASRQAALDTQYF
TRBJ1-3,TRBV28,.,.,TGTGCCAGCAGCCCCATCAGCTCTGGAAACACCATATATTTT,CASSPISSGNTIYF
TRBJ1-6,TRBV27,.,few,TGTGCCAGCAGTTTAGGAGGGATCGGTTCACCCCTCCACTTT,CASSLGGIGSPLHF
TRBJ1-3,TRBV28,TRBD1,.,TGTGCCAGCAAACAGGGGGGCTCTGGAAACACCATATATTTT,CASKQGGSGNTIYF
TRBJ2-5,TRBV5-1,TRBD2,.,TGCGCCAGCAGCCAAACTAGCGGTCGACAAGAGACCCAGTACTTC,CASSQTSGRQETQYF
TRBJ1-4,TRBV9,.,.,TGTGCCAGCAGCGAGACAGGAATTGAAAAACTGTTTTTT,CASSETGIEKLFF
TRBJ1-2,TRBV19,.,.,TGTGCCAGTAAGCGCCATATAGATTCAAACTATGGCTACACCTTC,CASKRHIDSNYGYTF
TRBJ2-1,TRBV3-1/TRBV3-2,TRBD2,.,TGTGCCAGCAGCCAAATGGCGGGGGGCTCCCTTAGTGAGCAGTTCTTC,CASSQMAGGSLSEQFF
TRBJ2-2,TRBV11-2,TRBD2,few,TGTGCCAGCAGCTTTACTAGCGCCGGCACCGGGGAGCTGTTTTTT,CASSFTSAGTGELFF
TRBJ1-2,TRBV6-5,.,.,TGTGCCAGTCAAAGAAATCAGGGTAACTATGGCTACACCTTC,CASQRNQGNYGYTF
TRBJ2-3,TRBV6-2/TRBV6-3,TRBD2,.,TGTGCCAGCAGTTACAGCGGGGGCTCTAGCACAGATACGCAGTATTTT,CASSYSGGSSTDTQYF
TRBJ2-3,TRBV3-1/TRBV3-2,TRBD1,.,TGTGCCAGCAGCCAAAGGGACAGGGGGATGGATACGCAGTATTTT,CASSQRDRGMDTQYF
TRBJ2-6,TRBV2,TRBD1,few,TGTGCCAGACAGGGGGTGACCTCTGGGGCCAACGTCCTGACTTTC,CARQGVTSGANVLTF
TRBJ1-3,TRBV19,.,.,TGTGCCAGTAGGGAGACAGGCTCTGGAAACACCATATATTTT,CASRETGSGNTIYF
TRBJ1-2,TRBV3-1/TRBV3-2,.,.,TGTGCCAGCAGTGACCGGACTGTCAACACCTTC,CASSDRTVNTF
TRBJ1-2,TRBV28,TRBD1,.,TGTGCCGGCGCCGGGACAGGGGGCGATTTTCACTATGGCTACACCTTC,CAGAGTGGDFHYGYTF
TRBJ2-2,TRBV2,TRBD2,.,TGTGCCAGCAGCTTAGGACTAGCCGGGGAGCTGTTTTTT,CASSLGLAGELFF
TRBJ2-2,TRBV6-5,TRBD1,.,TGTGCCAGCACAAACGGACAGGGGGCGTTAGGGGAGCTGTTTTTT,CASTNGQGALGELFF
TRBJ2-2,TRBV4-2,TRBD2,.,TGTGCCAGCAGCCAAGATCCTAGCGGGGGTAACACCGGGGAGCTGTTTTTT,CASSQDPSGGNTGELFF
TRBJ2-2,TRBV30,.,once,TGTGCCTGGGCGGGACAGTCACTGGGGACCGGGGAGCTGTTTTTT,CAWAGQSLGTGELFF
TRBJ1-5,TRBV18,TRBD1,.,TGTGCCAGCTCACTGGGGACAGGGAATCAGCCCCAGCATTTT,CASSLGTGNQPQHF
TRBJ2-1,TRBV6-6,TRBD2,few,TGTGCCAGCAGTTCGCCTAGCGGGGCTACCAATGAGCAGTTCTTC,CASSSPSGATNEQFF
TRBJ2-1,TRBV2,.,.,TGTGCCAGCAGTGAAGGCTTCCAGTTTACTCATCGCGAGGGGAGGACCTACAATGAGCAGTTCTTC,CASSEGFQFTHREGRTYNEQFF
TRBJ1-1,TRBV18,.,.,TGTGCCAGCCGATTGGGAGGGGGGAACACTGAAGCTTTCTTT,CASRLGGGNTEAFF
TRBJ2-1,TRBV11-2,TRBD2,.,TGTGCCAGCAGCTTAGGGGTGGCTAGCGGGGGCTCCTACAATGAGCAGTTCTTC,CASSLGVASGGSYNEQFF
TRBJ1-2,TRBV7-9,.,.,TGTGCCAGCACCCCCGGGGGGGAGGACTATGGCTACACCTTC,CASTPGGEDYGYTF
TRBJ1-4,TRBV27,TRBD1,.,TGTGCCAGCAGTTTAACTACCGGGACAGGGGGCGAAAAACTGTTTTTT,CASSLTTGTGGEKLFF
TRBJ2-3,TRBV7-2,.,.,TGTGCCAGCAGCTTAGGGGCGACCGCGACAGATACGCAGTATTTT,CASSLGATATDTQYF
TRBJ1-2,TRBV12-3/TRBV12-4,.,.,TGTGCCAGCAGTTTTAGACTCTATGGCTACACCTTC,CASSFRLYGYTF
TRBJ2-3,TRBV5-3,TRBD2,.,TGTGCCAGAAGCCTTAGCGGGGGGCCTCGGCATACGCAGTATTTT,CARSLSGGPRHTQYF
TRBJ1-2,TRBV16,.,.,TGTGCCAGCAGCCGAGAAATGGGGGGGTCCTATGGCTACACCTTC,CASSREMGGSYGYTF
TRBJ2-6,TRBV11-2,.,.,TGTGCCAGCAGCCGCCCAGGGAACAGGGCTGGGGCCAACGTCCTGACTTTC,CASSRPGNRAGANVLTF
TRBJ2-2,TRBV5-1,TRBD1,.,TGCGCCAGCGACCCTGGGACAGGGTTCACCGGGGAGCTGTTTTTT,CASDPGTGFTGELFF
TRBJ2-5,TRBV5-8,.,few,TGTGCCAGCAGGACAGTGGGGGCCCAAGAGACCCAGTACTTC,CASRTVGAQETQYF
TRBJ2-1,TRBV4-1,TRBD1,few,TGCGCCAGCAGTCAGGGACAGGGGAGGTTGTTCTTC,CASSQGQGRLFF
TRBJ2-2,TRBV6-5,.,.,TGTGCCACCTACCTCGCGAACACCGGGGAGCTGTTTTTT,CATYLANTGELFF
TRBJ1-2,TRBV5-5,.,few,TGTGCCAGCAGCTTGTTTCAGGGAGGCTACACCTTC,CASSLFQGGYTF
TRBJ1-2,TRBV5-6,.,.,TGTGCCAGCACCCCGGGCGCGGGGGATGGCTACACCTTC,CASTPGAGDGYTF
TRBJ1-2,TRBV28,.,.,TGTGCCAGCAGTGAAACGGGACAAAGCTATGGCTACACCTTC,CASSETGQSYGYTF
TRBJ2-6,TRBV28,.,.,TGTGCCAGCACGGGATCCCTGGGGGCCAACGTCCTGACTTTC,CASTGSLGANVLTF
TRBJ1-5,TRBV7-2,.,.,TGTGCCAGCAGCTTATACAGGGATTACAATCAGCCCCAGCATTTT,CASSLYRDYNQPQHF
TRBJ2-1,TRBV28,TRBD2,.,TGTGCCAGCAAATTGGGGGGGACGGTAAATGAGCAGTTCTTC,CASKLGGTVNEQFF
TRBJ1-2,TRBV5-1,TRBD1,.,TGCGCCAGCAGCTTGGGACAGGGGCCCGCGGGCTACACCTTC,CASSLGQGPAGYTF
TRBJ2-1,TRBV10-2,TRBD2,.,TGCGCCCGCACGGACGGGGGGGGGAACTACAATGAGCAGTTCTTC,CARTDGGGNYNEQFF
TRBJ1-2,TRBV9,TRBD1,once,TGTGCCAGCAGCGAGGAGGGGGCAGGCAACTATGGCTACACCTTC,CASSEEGAGNYGYTF
TRBJ1-2,TRBV28,TRBD1,once,TGTGCCAGCACCTTGGCAGGACAGGGGAACTATGGCTACACCTTC,CASTLAGQGNYGYTF
TRBJ1-5,TRBV27,.,.,TGTGCCAGGGGTTCTCGGGACAAAGTATGTCAGCCCCAGCATTTT,CARGSRDKVCQPQHF
TRBJ2-1,TRBV19,.,.,TGTGCCAGTAGTATTATTGAGGCCACGGGGGACAATGAGCAGTTCTTC,CASSIIEATGDNEQFF
TRBJ1-1,TRBV5-1,.,.,TGCGCCAGCAGCCTGGCCGGGGGGGCCCCGAACACTGAAGCTTTCTTT,CASSLAGGAPNTEAFF
TRBJ1-6,TRBV7-2,.,.,TGTGCCAGCAGCTTCTCTACTATCGGGTCCTATAATTCACCCCTCCACTTT,CASSFSTIGSYNSPLHF
TRBJ1-5,TRBV5-6,TRBD1,few,TGTGCCAGCAGCTTGGGGGACAGGGGAAATCAGCCCCAGCATTTT,CASSLGDRGNQPQHF
TRBJ2-2,TRBV4-3,.,.,TGCGCCAGCAGCCAAGAACCAGGGTGGGGCACCGGGGAGCTGTTTTTT,CASSQEPGWGTGELFF
TRBJ1-2,TRBV18,.,.,TGTGCCAGCTCACCATATTCACAGGTCTGGACCACTGCATCCAACTATGGCTACACCTTC,CASSPYSQVWTTASNYGYTF
TRBJ1-1,TRBV29-1,.,.,TGCAGCGTTGTCATTAGGGGGATGAACACTGAAGCTTTCTTT,CSVVIRGMNTEAFF